Included here is one TCR beta chain sequence, with context. This CDR3 is 18 amino acids long. Germline V gives CDR1 SGHTA, CDR2 FQGTGA. Unmatched junction bases numbered 10, after V lost 3 bases and J lost 4 bases. The data are from a study of cytomegalovirus exposure and HLA in healthy donors. PCR employed 60 Vbeta and 13 Jbeta primers. Assay: immunoSEQ multiplex PCR; the TCRdb copy retains only in-frame clones and omits some. The repertoire includes about 150,000 clones, 78% of them detected once, and about 12% sits in the top ten. This receptor was obtained from a woman aged 45-59 years in good health and CMV-seropositive. The chain couples TRBV7-3 to TRBJ2-4; 12 bases align to TRBD2. The source material was PBMCs. The CDR3 nucleotides are TGTGCCAGCAGCTTTTCTCTCCTAGCGGGGGGGCCGAAAAACATTCAGTACTTC. It yields the protein CASSFSLLAGGPKNIQYF.